The 19 T cell receptor beta chains in this list originate from one sample, sequenced in a study of T cells in Graves' hyperthyroidism and ophthalmopathy. Amplified regions were TCR beta CDR3 sequences from RNA transcripts. The study used the HTBI primer set for a first-round RT-PCR of the TCR CDR3. One entry per CDR3 protein, called by TCRdb with MiXCR from the multiplex PCR reads. The sample records 800,000 or so distinct CDR3 sequences, about two fifths being singletons. Sequenced input: blood. These receptors originate from a man aged 18 to 30 with Graves' hyperthyroidism.

This chain joins TRBV7-6 and TRBJ1-5; TRBD1 agrees at 8 bases. Germline V CDR1 and CDR2: SGHVS, FNYEAQ. The V and J ends lost 5 bases and 2 bases, in that order; junction bases with no gene match: 14. This CDR3 region has 18 residues. The CDR3: CASSRGQDPLVGNQPQHF. Written as DNA, the CDR3 is TGTGCCAGCAGCCGGGGACAGGATCCCTTGGTGGGCAATCAGCCCCAGCATTTT.

The chain carries TRBV12-3 or TRBV12-4 and TRBJ2-7, with 8 bases identical to TRBD2. CDR3 length equals 14 residues. Trimming at V came to 7 bases and at J to 3 bases, leaving 8 bases not matched to a gene. The CDR3 region has the DNA TGTGCCAGCAAGTTAAGCCGGGAGGGCTACGAGCAGTACTTC. This codes for CASKLSREGYEQYF.

There are many counts of this clonotype. The chain combines TRBV7-2 with TRBJ2-7; TRBD1 is a possible D gene (6 bases). V was clipped by 3 bases and J by 6 bases, with 12 bases between them. The CDR3 has 13 residues. Germline CDR1 and CDR2: SGHTA and FQGNSA. The CDR3 DNA sequence: TGTGCCAGCAGCTTCGCACAGGGTTTCGAGCAGTACTTC. Its protein product is CASSFAQGFEQYF.

This rearrangement joins TRBV5-1 to TRBJ2-5; 10 nucleotides align to TRBD2. The CDR3 contains 14 residues. Germline trimming cut 3 bases from V and 3 bases from J; bases unmatched to any gene: 2. Germline V CDR1 and CDR2: SGHRS, YFSETQ. This CDR3 is CASSSGLAEETQYF. CDR3 nucleotide sequence: TGCGCCAGCAGCTCCGGACTAGCGGAAGAGACCCAGTACTTC.

This chain joins TRBV20-1 and TRBJ2-5; 11 positions agree with TRBD2. With V trimmed by 1 base and J by 7 bases, 8 bases remained unmatched. The germline V gene encodes CDR1 DFQATT and CDR2 SNEGSKA (reference sequence). This CDR3 has 15 amino acids. The DNA for the CDR3 is TGCAGTGCTAGAGGACTAGCGGGACCCCCAGGGACCCAGTACTTC. This codes for CSARGLAGPPGTQYF.

In its sample, this clonotype was seen a few times. CDR3 nucleotide sequence: TGTGCCAGCAGTAAGACAGTCCAAGAGACCCAGTACTTC. It is translated as CASSKTVQETQYF. The rearrangement joins TRBV6-5 to TRBJ2-5; D perhaps matches TRBD1 (5 bases). Trimming cost V 5 bases and J 1 base, with 8 bases left between them. This CDR3 is built from 13 residues. Germline CDR1 MNHEY, CDR2 SVGAGI.

This clonotype was recorded a few times. V gene TRBV27 combines with J gene TRBJ1-4; TRBD1 is a possible D gene (5 bases). The V end was cut by 3 bases, the J end by 6 bases, with 11 bases between. CDR3 length equals 14 residues. CDR1 is MNHEY, CDR2 SMNVEV, per germline (reference sequence). The chain's CDR3 is CASSLKQADEKLFF. CDR3 bases: TGTGCCAGCAGTTTGAAACAGGCGGATGAAAAACTGTTTTTT.

The rearrangement links TRBV2 to TRBJ2-3, with D tentatively TRBD1 (6 bases). The CDR3 consists of 13 residues. CDR1 is SNHLY, CDR2 FYNNEI, per germline. V lost 6 bases to trimming and J lost 14 bases, with 21 bases between them. DNA for the CDR3: TGTGCCAGCAGCTTAGGGGGAACGGATCCTTCGTATTTT. Translation: CASSLGGTDPSYF.

This chain joins TRBV3-1 and TRBJ2-5; D unresolved. The CDR3 runs to 14 residues. V shed 5 bases and J shed 5 bases, with 15 bases lying between them. Germline CDR1 LGHDT, CDR2 YNNKEL (reference sequence). The CDR3 here is CASSSPPARETQYF. The DNA of the CDR3 is TGTGCCAGCAGCAGCCCCCCTGCCCGGGAGACCCAGTACTTC.

This clonotype was detected ten times or more. The genes are TRBV9 and TRBJ2-5; 9 bases match TRBD1. Germline V gives CDR1 SGDLS, CDR2 YYNGEE. The CDR3 contains 14 residues. Trimming cost V 3 bases and J 2 bases; bases outside gene matches: 2. The CDR3 DNA reads as TGTGCCAGCAGCGAGGACAGGGGTCAAGAGACCCAGTACTTC. This encodes CASSEDRGQETQYF.

This clonotype has just a few counts. V is TRBV7-6 and J is TRBJ2-2; D unclear. Germline V CDR1 and CDR2: SGHVS, FNYEAQ. The V gene lost 2 bases and the J gene lost 3 bases, with 13 bases spanning the gap. The CDR3 length is 16 residues. The CDR3 DNA sequence: TGTGCCAGCAGCTTAAGGGCCAGAAGAGACACCGGGGAGCTGTTTTTT. Residues: CASSLRARRDTGELFF.

This clonotype was picked up a small number of times. The chain couples TRBV19 to TRBJ1-1; D gene unclear. V lost 7 bases to trimming and J lost 1 base, with 10 bases between them. CDR1 LNHDA and CDR2 SQIVND come from the germline V gene (reference sequence). The CDR3 loop spans 13 amino acids. CDR3 DNA: TGTGCCAGTAAGGACGGGTCGAACACTGAAGCTTTCTTT. Translating it yields CASKDGSNTEAFF. Full variable domain (rest looked up from reference TRBV19 and TRBJ1-1): DGGITQSPKYLFRKEGQNVTLSCEQNLNHDAMYWYRQDPGQGLRLIYYSQIVNDFQKGDIAEGYSVSREKKESFPLTVTSAQKNPTAFYLCASKDGSNTEAFFGQGTRLTVV.

This clonotype turned up a few times. This chain uses TRBV5-1 with TRBJ1-3; tentatively, D is TRBD1 (5 bases). V was cut by 4 bases and J by 0 bases, with 14 bases left in between. Germline-derived CDR1 and CDR2 are SGHRS and YFSETQ. This CDR3 is built from 16 residues. The DNA of the CDR3 is TGCGCCAGCAGCGTATTAACAGGCGTCTCTGGAAACACCATATATTTT. It encodes CASSVLTGVSGNTIYF.

The rearrangement joins TRBV7-9 to TRBJ1-5; D remains unclear. In germline, CDR1 is SEHNR, CDR2 FQNEAQ (reference sequence). This CDR3 contains 15 residues. Between the trimmed V and J ends, which lost 6 bases and 4 bases, there was a span of 16 bases. CDR3 residues: CASSYSSAGNQPQHF. DNA of the CDR3: TGTGCCAGCAGTTACTCGTCCGCGGGGAATCAGCCCCAGCATTTT.

This clonotype was recorded at least ten times. The V gene is TRBV19, the J gene TRBJ2-5; D is possibly TRBD2 (6 bases). V gave up 3 bases and J gave up 5 bases, with 13 bases separating them. The CDR3 sequence is 14 residues long. The germline V gene encodes CDR1 LNHDA and CDR2 SQIVND (reference sequence). The CDR3 sequence is CASSILGGVETQYF. The CDR3 nucleotides read TGTGCCAGTAGTATCCTCGGAGGGGTGGAGACCCAGTACTTC. Full variable domain (remainder filled in from reference TRBV19 and TRBJ2-5): DGGITQSPKYLFRKEGQNVTLSCEQNLNHDAMYWYRQDPGQGLRLIYYSQIVNDFQKGDIAEGYSVSREKKESFPLTVTSAQKNPTAFYLCASSILGGVETQYFGPGTRLLVL.

For this clonotype: Given a much more abundant clone one base away, this may be a read error. The rearrangement joins TRBV7-2 to TRBJ2-7; TRBD2 agrees at 8 bases. CDR3 length equals 13 residues. Looked up from germline, CDR1 is SGHTA and CDR2 is FQGNSA. This CDR3 reads CASSRGLAYGQYF. In DNA form, the CDR3 reads TGTGCCAGCAGCCGAGGACTAGCCTACGGGCAGTACTTC.

Comment on this clonotype: A read error may be the cause here, since a much bigger clone is one base away. The final CDR3 position lacks the conserved phenylalanine or tryptophan, pointing to a likely read error. The chain combines TRBV7-2 with TRBJ1-1; tentatively, D is TRBD1 (5 bases). Trimming took off 5 bases at V and 0 bases at J, with 10 bases between the two ends. Germline V gene lookup returns CDR1 SGHTA and CDR2 FQGNSA. The CDR3 consists of 14 residues. CDR3: CASSPQAVNTEAFL. The CDR3 DNA is TGTGCCAGCAGCCCACAGGCCGTGAACACTGAAGCTTTCCTT.

Many counts were recorded for this clonotype. The V gene is TRBV29-1, the J gene TRBJ1-1, with 9 bases identical to TRBD1. The CDR3 consists of 15 residues. The V segment lost 6 bases and the J segment 4 bases; nucleotides outside the gene matches: 12. Per the germline V gene, CDR1 is SQVTM and CDR2 is ANQGSEA. The CDR3 region is CSVDRRDRAATEAFF. The CDR3 bases are TGCAGCGTGGACCGTCGGGACAGGGCTGCCACTGAAGCTTTCTTT.

V usage is TRBV20-1 and J usage is TRBJ2-5; tentatively, D is TRBD1 (5 bases). The CDR3 totals 14 residues. The ends were cut back, 5 bases at V and 3 bases at J, with 16 bases in the middle. Germline V CDR1 and CDR2: DFQATT, SNEGSKA (reference sequence). The CDR3 loop reads CSARNWGTKETQYF. The CDR3 DNA reads as TGCAGTGCTCGGAATTGGGGCACCAAAGAGACCCAGTACTTC.